Shown below are 14 T cell receptor beta chains from a single sample sequenced in a study of blood T cell repertoires in COVID-19. Generated by immunoSEQ multiplex PCR, the TCRdb table keeps only in-frame clones and is missing some. The sample lists 15,000 to 20,000 clones, about 86% occurring once. Sequencing was done on a sample of peripheral blood. The receptors derive from a human donor in a cohort sampled during active COVID-19.

The J gene is TRBJ2-5, the V gene TRBV5-1, with a weak D call TRBD2 (6 bases). Trimming took off 4 bases at V and 2 bases at J, with 12 bases between the two ends. The CDR3 has 14 residues. The germline gives CDR1 SGHRS, CDR2 YFSETQ. This CDR3 is CASSLGAGQETQYF. As DNA, the CDR3 is TGCGCCAGCAGCCTCGGCGCGGGACAAGAGACCCAGTACTTC.

V usage is TRBV10-3 and J usage is TRBJ2-7, with 9 bases fitting TRBD2. Germline CDR1 and CDR2: ENHRY and SYGVKD. This CDR3 has 14 residues. With 10 bases clipped from V and 0 bases from J, the junction kept 7 bases outside the gene matches. This chain's CDR3 is CATRFSGSSYEQYF. The CDR3, as DNA: TGTGCCACGCGTTTTAGCGGGAGCTCCTACGAGCAGTACTTC.

J is TRBJ2-5 and V is TRBV7-3; D gene unclear. Trimming removed 1 base from V and 1 base from J, with 13 bases in between. Germline V gives CDR1 SGHTA, CDR2 FQGTGA. This CDR3 spans 16 amino acids. The CDR3 is CASSLNGLNSQETQYF. The DNA of the CDR3 is TGTGCCAGCAGCTTAAATGGCCTGAACAGCCAAGAGACCCAGTACTTC.

The J gene is TRBJ2-7, the V gene TRBV19; TRBD1 is a possible D gene (6 bases). Trimming pared 0 bases from V and 5 bases from J, leaving 14 bases between. The germline V gene has CDR1 LNHDA and CDR2 SQIVND (reference sequence). This CDR3 region has 15 residues. CDR3 residues: CASSIERQDPNEQYF. CDR3 nucleotides: TGTGCCAGTAGTATAGAGAGACAGGATCCCAACGAGCAGTACTTC.

The rearrangement uses TRBV5-1 and TRBJ2-3; 7 nucleotides agree with TRBD2. The CDR3 sequence is 16 residues long. After removal of 0 bases from V and 3 bases from J, the junction contained 7 bases not matched to a gene. In germline, CDR1 is SGHRS, CDR2 YFSETQ. CDR3 amino acids: CASSLGAGRRTDTQYF. The CDR3 coding sequence is TGCGCCAGCAGCTTGGGCGCCGGGAGGAGGACAGATACGCAGTATTTT. Supplemented by reference TRBV5-1 and TRBJ2-3, the full variable domain reads KAGVTQTPRYLIKTRGQQVTLSCSPISGHRSVSWYQQTPGQGLQFLFEYFSETQRNKGNFPGRFSGRQFSNSRSEMNVSTLELGDSALYLCASSLGAGRRTDTQYFGPGTRLTVL.

The chain is built from TRBV19 and TRBJ2-7; 9 bases align to TRBD2. V was pared by 11 bases and J by 6 bases, with 29 bases of the junction left unmatched. The CDR3 is 19 residues long. The germline V gene encodes CDR1 LNHDA and CDR2 SQIVND (reference sequence). The CDR3, as DNA: TGTGCCCCCAAAGGCCCCACCGAGCGGGGGGCCCCTATACTACTCGAGCAGTACTTC. It is translated as CAPKGPTERGAPILLEQYF.

This clone was detected only once. The chain employs TRBV14 and TRBJ2-1, with 7 bases lining up with TRBD2. Looked up from germline, CDR1 is SGHDN and CDR2 is FVKESK. The trim removed 7 bases at V and 2 bases at J, leaving 11 bases unmatched. The CDR3 is 16 amino acids. DNA of the CDR3: TGTGCCAGCACCCTCAGCGGTGGGGGGGCCTACAATGAGCAGTTCTTC. Its translation: CASTLSGGGAYNEQFF. Together with reference TRBV14 and TRBJ2-1, the CDR3 gives the full variable domain: EAGVTQFPSHSVIEKGQTVTLRCDPISGHDNLYWYRRVMGKEIKFLLHFVKESKQDESGMPNNRFLAERTGGTYSTLKVQPAELEDSGVYFCASTLSGGGAYNEQFFGPGTRLTVL.

The rearrangement uses TRBV2 and TRBJ1-6, with D unresolved. V was cut by 6 bases and J by 7 bases, with 13 bases left in between. The CDR3 length is 14 residues. CDR1 is SNHLY and CDR2 is FYNNEI in the germline V gene. The CDR3 nucleotides read TGTGCCAGCAGAGTCCGGGAGCTAAATTCACCCCTCCACTTT. Protein sequence: CASRVRELNSPLHF.

This clone was observed a handful of times. This chain connects TRBV4-1 to TRBJ2-7; 7 bases match TRBD2. The V gene end was trimmed by 8 bases and the J gene end by 0 bases; junction bases not matched to a gene: 7. Germline CDR1 and CDR2: MGHRA and YSYEKL. The CDR3 has 14 amino acids. CDR3 in DNA: TGCGCCAGCCCTCGCGGGGGTAGCTCCTACGAGCAGTACTTC. Protein product: CASPRGGSSYEQYF.

V and J are TRBV6-5 and TRBJ2-3, with TRBD2 as a possible D gene (7 bases). Trimming took 0 bases from V and 8 from J, leaving 18 bases between them. The CDR3 is 16 residues long. Germline values: CDR1 MNHEY, CDR2 SVGAGI. Here the CDR3 DNA reads TGTGCCAGCAGTTACTCAGGAGGGGGAGGGAAGGGTACGCAGTATTTT. It translates to CASSYSGGGGKGTQYF.

This clone was recorded only once. This chain links TRBV4-1 with TRBJ2-7, with D possibly TRBD2 on 5 matching bases. The CDR3 sequence is 13 residues long. V was shortened by 3 bases and J by 5 bases, with 11 bases between the two germline ends. Germline V gives CDR1 MGHRA, CDR2 YSYEKL. CDR3 bases: TGCGCCAGCAGCCAGGTGGGAGCCCACGAGCAGTACTTC. This codes for CASSQVGAHEQYF.

CDR3 amino acids: CASSQDNGYTF. CDR3 DNA sequence: TGCGCCAGCAGCCAGGACAATGGCTACACCTTC. V is TRBV4-1 and J is TRBJ1-2; weak D call: TRBD1 (5 bases). V dropped 3 bases and J dropped 6 bases, with 5 bases sitting between them. The CDR3 consists of 11 residues. Germline assignment: CDR1 MGHRA and CDR2 YSYEKL.

The chain employs TRBV7-2 and TRBJ2-3, with D possibly TRBD1 on 5 matching bases. The CDR3 consists of 13 residues. Germline CDR1 reads SGHTA; CDR2 reads FQGNSA. V lost 5 bases, J lost 5 bases, and 11 bases lay in between. The chain's CDR3 is CASSRQWGDTQYF. The CDR3 DNA reads as TGTGCCAGCAGCAGACAGTGGGGAGATACGCAGTATTTT.

V gene TRBV28 combines with J gene TRBJ2-3, with TRBD2 matching over 8 bases. Germline V CDR1 and CDR2: MDHEN, SYDVKM. Unmatched junction bases numbered 7, after V lost 1 base and J lost 4 bases. The CDR3 consists of 16 residues. This chain's CDR3 is CASSLLAGGSSDTQYF. The CDR3 nucleotides are TGTGCCAGCAGTTTATTGGCGGGAGGAAGCTCAGATACGCAGTATTTT.